Sequencing of this T cell receptor (beta chain) was carried out in a study of B cell selection in AIRE deficiency. Study-wide findings and caveats: In TCRBV usage, CDR3 length and diversity, patient Tconv and Treg cells matched healthy donors. Only TCRbeta was sequenced; about 33% of shared healthy Treg sequences appeared in Tconv.

As originally analysed: Treg pools: about 50,000 distinct patient, some 88,000 donor TCRbeta sequences. The assay was immunoSEQ multiplex PCR, and TCRdb's table has in-frame clones only and misses some. D and trimming come from the DNA, and the V and J calls and clone size come from that table. The table records about 19,000 clones, 85% to 95% of them present only once. The regulatory T cell sort gate was CD4+CD25hiCD127low/negative. Control samples were from healthy, unrelated donors. Germline V gives CDR1 SGDLS, CDR2 YYNGEE. V dropped 3 bases and J dropped 5; count of bases not matched to a gene: 12. This CDR3 has 16 amino acids. On this clone: Its antigen is undetermined.

The chain recombines TRBV9 with TRBJ2-5, with 8 nucleotides matching TRBD2. Sample: CD4+CD25+ Tregs sorted from PBMCs. The TCR originated in a human donor in good health. Written as DNA, the CDR3 is TGTGCCAGCAGCGCGGGGGCTACTAGCGGTAGGGAGACCCAGTACTTC. Translating it yields CASSAGATSGRETQYF.